This entry describes one T cell receptor (beta chain). Self-reported history from a screening survey and questionnaire set each donor's cohort. V lost 7 bases and J lost 7, with 17 bases in between. The germline gives CDR1 MNHEY, CDR2 SVGAGI. The CDR3 is 13 amino acids. The sample originates from a study of blood T cell repertoires in COVID-19. Profiled with immunoSEQ multiplex PCR; TCRdb holds only in-frame clones, not every one. Among some 270,000 clones listed, roughly nine tenths were seen once. Sequencing was done on a sample of PBMCs or T cells enriched from blood (not recorded which). The receptor was isolated from an older woman who had recovered from COVID-19. The chain is built from TRBV6-5 and TRBJ2-7; D is perhaps TRBD2 (5 bases). CDR3 sequence reads: CASTLRGSVEQYF. CDR3 bases: TGTGCCAGCACCCTGAGAGGGTCGGTTGAGCAGTACTTC.